The rows below give T cell receptor beta chains drawn from one sample of a study of blood T cell repertoires in COVID-19. Generated by immunoSEQ multiplex PCR, the TCRdb table keeps only in-frame clones and is missing some. The sample contains around 99,000 clones, 88% of which appear only once. Material for sequencing was peripheral blood. These receptors were obtained from a man aged 50 to 59 with active or convalescent COVID-19. Each CDR3 is given with its conserved first and last residue. The order of the fields is clone size, D gene, J gene, V gene, CDR3 DNA, CDR3 protein. D genes are given only for firm matches. Rows may omit the clone size; those that give it use once, few, many or a size class.

abundance: once
d_gene: TRBD1
j_gene: TRBJ1-1
v_gene: TRBV6-6
CDR3nt: TGTGCCAGCAACACAGGGGAGAACACTGAAGCTTTCTTT
CDR3aa: CASNTGENTEAFF

abundance: once
d_gene: -
j_gene: TRBJ2-1
v_gene: TRBV10-3
CDR3nt: TGTGCCATCAGTGTTTGGGACGGGAGTCACAATGAGCAGTTCTTC
CDR3aa: CAISVWDGSHNEQFF

abundance: -
d_gene: TRBD1
j_gene: TRBJ1-2
v_gene: TRBV4-1
CDR3nt: TGCGCCAGCAGCCAAGTCGGGACAGGGGATGGCTACACCTTC
CDR3aa: CASSQVGTGDGYTF

abundance: -
d_gene: TRBD2
j_gene: TRBJ2-7
v_gene: TRBV2
CDR3nt: TGTGCCAGCAGTGAAGCGCTTCGGGAGGTGGAAGTATACGAGCAGTACTTC
CDR3aa: CASSEALREVEVYEQYF

abundance: -
d_gene: -
j_gene: TRBJ2-1
v_gene: TRBV4-1
CDR3nt: TGCGCCAGCAGCCAAGTCGTATACAATGAGCAGTTCTTC
CDR3aa: CASSQVVYNEQFF

abundance: -
d_gene: -
j_gene: TRBJ2-2
v_gene: TRBV30
CDR3nt: TGTGCCTGGAGGATGGGCCAGAACGGGGAGCTGTTTTTT
CDR3aa: CAWRMGQNGELFF

abundance: -
d_gene: -
j_gene: TRBJ1-1
v_gene: TRBV13
CDR3nt: TGTGCCAGCAGCTTGGGGGGTCTAGCTTTCTTT
CDR3aa: CASSLGGLAFF

abundance: few
d_gene: TRBD2
j_gene: TRBJ2-2
v_gene: TRBV5-6
CDR3nt: TGTGCCAGCAGCTTCGGGGAGGGTTCCTACCACACCGGGGAGCTGTTTTTT
CDR3aa: CASSFGEGSYHTGELFF

abundance: -
d_gene: -
j_gene: TRBJ1-1
v_gene: TRBV29-1
CDR3nt: -
CDR3aa: CSVATGAYPHF

abundance: -
d_gene: TRBD1
j_gene: TRBJ1-1
v_gene: TRBV7-2
CDR3nt: TGTGCCAGCGGAAGGACAGGGGTGGGGTACACTGAAGCTTTCTTT
CDR3aa: CASGRTGVGYTEAFF

abundance: -
d_gene: -
j_gene: TRBJ1-1
v_gene: TRBV11-3
CDR3nt: TGTGCCAGCAGCTTAGACGGACGGGGCACTGAAGCTTTCTTT
CDR3aa: CASSLDGRGTEAFF

abundance: -
d_gene: -
j_gene: TRBJ1-1
v_gene: TRBV11-3
CDR3nt: TGTGCCAGCAGCTTAGAGGGGGGCACTGAAGCTTTCTTT
CDR3aa: CASSLEGGTEAFF

abundance: -
d_gene: -
j_gene: TRBJ2-7
v_gene: TRBV11-2
CDR3nt: TGTGCCAGCAGCTTAGTCTTAGTCGGCGAGCAGTACTTC
CDR3aa: CASSLVLVGEQYF

abundance: -
d_gene: TRBD1
j_gene: TRBJ2-7
v_gene: TRBV5-8
CDR3nt: TGTGCCAGCAGCTGGGCCAGGACAGGGCTCTCCTACGAGCAGTACTTC
CDR3aa: CASSWARTGLSYEQYF

abundance: -
d_gene: -
j_gene: TRBJ2-3
v_gene: TRBV6-5
CDR3nt: TGTGCCAGCAGTCAACGGGGGAGCACAGATACGCAGTATTTT
CDR3aa: CASSQRGSTDTQYF

abundance: -
d_gene: TRBD1
j_gene: TRBJ2-2
v_gene: TRBV5-4
CDR3nt: TGTGCCAGCAGCGATCCGGGACAGGGCTGGACCGGGGAGCTGTTTTTT
CDR3aa: CASSDPGQGWTGELFF

abundance: -
d_gene: TRBD1
j_gene: TRBJ2-3
v_gene: TRBV19
CDR3nt: TGTGCCAGTAGCTCGGACAGGGTTACGCAGTATTTT
CDR3aa: CASSSDRVTQYF

abundance: once
d_gene: TRBD2
j_gene: TRBJ2-7
v_gene: TRBV30
CDR3nt: TGTGCCTGGCCCACTAGCGGGAGAATCGACGAGCAGTACTTC
CDR3aa: CAWPTSGRIDEQYF

abundance: -
d_gene: -
j_gene: TRBJ2-3
v_gene: TRBV9
CDR3nt: TGTGCCAGCAGCGTAGAGGTCAGGGTGGCAGATACGCAGTATTTT
CDR3aa: CASSVEVRVADTQYF

abundance: -
d_gene: -
j_gene: TRBJ2-7
v_gene: TRBV6-5
CDR3nt: TGTGCCAGCAACCTACACTCTTCAGGGACCTACGAGCAGTACTTC
CDR3aa: CASNLHSSGTYEQYF

abundance: -
d_gene: -
j_gene: TRBJ1-2
v_gene: TRBV28
CDR3nt: TGTGCCACGACAGCCAACTATGGCTACACCTTC
CDR3aa: CATTANYGYTF

abundance: few
d_gene: TRBD1
j_gene: TRBJ1-1
v_gene: TRBV5-1
CDR3nt: TGCGCCAGCAGCGGGCAGGGGGGAGACACTGAAGCTTTCTTT
CDR3aa: CASSGQGGDTEAFF

abundance: -
d_gene: TRBD1
j_gene: TRBJ2-2
v_gene: TRBV19
CDR3nt: TGTGCCAGCGGACAGGGCGCGAACACCGGGGAGCTGTTTTTT
CDR3aa: CASGQGANTGELFF